This T cell receptor (beta chain) appears in the sequencing data of a study of T-cell reconstitution after alpha-beta-depleted transplantation in children. This clonotype occurred a few times. The antigen remains unidentified. Notes on the study in general: At day 60, the high TCRbeta diversity found in some patients originated from recipient T cells and thymic progenitors that had survived. After transplant, at about two months, alpha-beta T cells were reportedly derived from several hundred expanded graft clones.

V lost 5 bases, J lost 3 bases, and 8 bases stayed unmatched. The CDR3 covers 16 residues. In germline, CDR1 is SGHTA, CDR2 FQGNSA. The TCRbeta library was prepared with unique molecular identifiers. TCRdb re-analysed the PCR reads in MiXCR, keeping a single row per CDR3 protein. The sample contains approximately 220,000 distinct CDR3 sequences, approximately 19% of which appear only once. The rearrangement joins TRBV7-2 to TRBJ2-7; 12 bases agree with TRBD2. The sample here was PBMCs, mostly from graft donor cells, taken 360 days after TCRalphabeta/CD19-depleted stem cell transplant. The sequence was obtained from a male patient between 2 and 15 years old who had a stem cell transplant for acute lymphoblastic leukemia, so the T cells may come from the graft donor. The chain's CDR3 is CASSLDWTSGVYEQYF. The DNA of the CDR3 is TGTGCCAGCAGCCTCGACTGGACTAGCGGGGTCTACGAGCAGTACTTC. The whole variable domain, remainder taken from reference TRBV7-2 and TRBJ2-7, is GAGVSQSPSNKVTEKGKDVELRCDPISGHTALYWYRQSLGQGLEFLIYFQGNSAPDKSGLPSDRFSAERTGGSVSTLTIQRTQQEDSAVYLCASSLDWTSGVYEQYFGPGTRLTVT.